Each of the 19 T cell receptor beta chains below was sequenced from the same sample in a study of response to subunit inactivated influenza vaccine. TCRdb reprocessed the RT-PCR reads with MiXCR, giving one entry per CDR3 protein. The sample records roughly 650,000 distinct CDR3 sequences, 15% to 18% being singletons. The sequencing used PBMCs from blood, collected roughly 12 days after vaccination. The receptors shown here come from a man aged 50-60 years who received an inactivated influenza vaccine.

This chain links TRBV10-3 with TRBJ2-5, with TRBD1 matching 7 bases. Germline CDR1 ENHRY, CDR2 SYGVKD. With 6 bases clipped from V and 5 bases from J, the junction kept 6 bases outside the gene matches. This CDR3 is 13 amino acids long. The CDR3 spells CAISGDREETQYF. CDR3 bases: TGTGCCATCAGCGGCGACAGGGAGGAGACCCAGTACTTC.

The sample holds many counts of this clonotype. CDR3 nucleotide sequence: TGTGCCAGCAGCGTAGATAGTGCGAACACCGGGGAGCTGTTTTTT. Its translation is CASSVDSANTGELFF. The chain employs TRBV9 and TRBJ2-2; D gene uncertain. The CDR3 is 15 amino acids. The germline CDR1 and CDR2 sequences are SGDLS and YYNGEE. Trimming removed 0 bases from V and 0 bases from J, with 6 bases in between.

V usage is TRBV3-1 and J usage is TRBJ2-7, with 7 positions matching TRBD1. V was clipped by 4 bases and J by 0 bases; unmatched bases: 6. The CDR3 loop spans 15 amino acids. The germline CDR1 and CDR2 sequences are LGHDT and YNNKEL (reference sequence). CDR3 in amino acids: CASSPTGTFSYEQYF. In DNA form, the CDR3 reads TGTGCCAGCAGCCCGACAGGGACCTTCTCCTACGAGCAGTACTTC.

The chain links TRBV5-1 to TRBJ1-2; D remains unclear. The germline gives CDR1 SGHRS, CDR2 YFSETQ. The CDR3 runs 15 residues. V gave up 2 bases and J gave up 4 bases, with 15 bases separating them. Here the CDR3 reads CASSLTVGGGYGYTF. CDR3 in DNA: TGCGCCAGCAGCTTAACAGTTGGTGGAGGCTATGGCTACACCTTC.

The CDR3 DNA sequence: TGCAGTGCTGGGACTAGCGGGAGCTCCTACGAGCAGTACTTC. This codes for CSAGTSGSSYEQYF. V is TRBV20-1 and J is TRBJ2-7; 14 bases agree with TRBD2. The CDR3 is made up of 14 amino acids. Germline V CDR1 and CDR2: DFQATT, SNEGSKA (reference sequence). V lost 5 bases to trimming and J lost 0 bases; unmatched junction nucleotides: 0.

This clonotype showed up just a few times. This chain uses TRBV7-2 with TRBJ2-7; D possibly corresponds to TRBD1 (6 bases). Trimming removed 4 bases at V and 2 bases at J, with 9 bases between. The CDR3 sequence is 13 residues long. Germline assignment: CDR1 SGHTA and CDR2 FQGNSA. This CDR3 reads CASSSRTAYEQYF. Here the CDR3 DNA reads TGTGCCAGCAGCTCCAGGACAGCCTACGAGCAGTACTTC.

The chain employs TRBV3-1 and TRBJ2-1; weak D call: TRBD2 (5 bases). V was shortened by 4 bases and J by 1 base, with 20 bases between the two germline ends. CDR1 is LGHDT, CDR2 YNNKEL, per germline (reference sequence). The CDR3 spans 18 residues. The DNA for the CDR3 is TGTGCCAGCAGCCCTCACTACCCCGCGGGCCTTTCCTACAATGAGCAGTTCTTC. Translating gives CASSPHYPAGLSYNEQFF.

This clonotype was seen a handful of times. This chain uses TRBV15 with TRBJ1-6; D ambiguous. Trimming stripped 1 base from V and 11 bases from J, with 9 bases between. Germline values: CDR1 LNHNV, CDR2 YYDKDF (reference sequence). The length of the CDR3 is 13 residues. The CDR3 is CATSRGGGPPLHF. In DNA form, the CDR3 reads TGTGCCACCAGCAGAGGCGGAGGGCCACCCCTCCACTTT.

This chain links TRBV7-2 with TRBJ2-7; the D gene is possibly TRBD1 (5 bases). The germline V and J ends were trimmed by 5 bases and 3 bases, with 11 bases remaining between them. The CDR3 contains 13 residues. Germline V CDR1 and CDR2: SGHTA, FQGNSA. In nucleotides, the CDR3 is TGTGCCAGCAGCGTTAGACAGTACTACGAGCAGTACTTC. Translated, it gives CASSVRQYYEQYF.

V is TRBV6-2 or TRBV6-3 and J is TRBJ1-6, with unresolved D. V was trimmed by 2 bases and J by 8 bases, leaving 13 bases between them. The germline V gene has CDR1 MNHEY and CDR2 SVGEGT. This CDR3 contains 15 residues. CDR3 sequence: CASSYGDRSYSPLHF. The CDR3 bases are TGTGCCAGCAGTTACGGAGACCGATCGTATTCACCCCTCCACTTT.

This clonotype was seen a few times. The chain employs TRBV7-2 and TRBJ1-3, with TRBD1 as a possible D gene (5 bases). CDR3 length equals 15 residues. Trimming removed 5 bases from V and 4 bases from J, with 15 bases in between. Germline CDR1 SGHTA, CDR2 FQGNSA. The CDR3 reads CASSTRSGLGNTIYF. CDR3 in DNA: TGTGCCAGCAGCACCCGATCAGGGCTCGGAAACACCATATATTTT.

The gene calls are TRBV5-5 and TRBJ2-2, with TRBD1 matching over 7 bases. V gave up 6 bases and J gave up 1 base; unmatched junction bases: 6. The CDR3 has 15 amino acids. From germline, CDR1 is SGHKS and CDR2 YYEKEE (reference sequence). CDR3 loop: CASTLGGLNTGELFF. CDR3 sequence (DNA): TGTGCCAGCACCCTAGGGGGCTTGAACACCGGGGAGCTGTTTTTT.

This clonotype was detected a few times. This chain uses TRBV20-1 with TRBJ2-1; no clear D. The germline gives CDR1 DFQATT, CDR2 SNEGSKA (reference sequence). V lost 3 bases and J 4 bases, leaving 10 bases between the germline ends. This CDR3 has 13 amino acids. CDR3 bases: TGCAGTGCTAGTCGACAACCATACAATGAGCAGTTCTTC. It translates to CSASRQPYNEQFF.

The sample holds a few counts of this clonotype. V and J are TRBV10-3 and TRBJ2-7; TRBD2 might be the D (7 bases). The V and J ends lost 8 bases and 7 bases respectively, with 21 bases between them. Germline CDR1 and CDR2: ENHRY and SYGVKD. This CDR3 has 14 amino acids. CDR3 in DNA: TGTGCCATCCATCCCGGGGGGCCGCTGGGGGAGCAGTACTTC. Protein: CAIHPGGPLGEQYF.

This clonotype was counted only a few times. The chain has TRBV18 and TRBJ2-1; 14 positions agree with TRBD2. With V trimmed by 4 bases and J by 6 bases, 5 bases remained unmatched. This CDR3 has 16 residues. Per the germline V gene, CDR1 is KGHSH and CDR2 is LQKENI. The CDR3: CASSRPGTSGGNEQFF. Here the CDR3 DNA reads TGTGCCAGCTCACGACCCGGGACTAGCGGGGGCAATGAGCAGTTCTTC.

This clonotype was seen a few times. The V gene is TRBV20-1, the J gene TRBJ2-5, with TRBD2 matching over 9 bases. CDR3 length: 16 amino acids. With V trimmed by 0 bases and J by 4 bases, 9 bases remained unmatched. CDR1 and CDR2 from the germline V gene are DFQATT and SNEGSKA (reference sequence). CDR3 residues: CSARDLAGGQTETQYF. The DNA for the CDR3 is TGCAGTGCTAGAGATCTGGCGGGGGGGCAGACAGAGACCCAGTACTTC.

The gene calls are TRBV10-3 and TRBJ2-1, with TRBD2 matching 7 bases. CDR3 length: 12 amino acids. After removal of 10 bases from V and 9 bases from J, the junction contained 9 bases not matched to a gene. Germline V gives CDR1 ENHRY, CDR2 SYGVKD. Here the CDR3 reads CATRPSGAEQFF. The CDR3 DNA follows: TGTGCCACCCGACCCAGCGGGGCTGAGCAGTTCTTC.

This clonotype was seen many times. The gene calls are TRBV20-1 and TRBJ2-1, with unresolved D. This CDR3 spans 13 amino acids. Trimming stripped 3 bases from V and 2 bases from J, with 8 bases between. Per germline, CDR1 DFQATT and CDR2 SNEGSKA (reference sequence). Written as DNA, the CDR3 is TGCAGTGCTAGGTCTGTTCCCTACAATGAGCAGTTCTTC. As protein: CSARSVPYNEQFF.

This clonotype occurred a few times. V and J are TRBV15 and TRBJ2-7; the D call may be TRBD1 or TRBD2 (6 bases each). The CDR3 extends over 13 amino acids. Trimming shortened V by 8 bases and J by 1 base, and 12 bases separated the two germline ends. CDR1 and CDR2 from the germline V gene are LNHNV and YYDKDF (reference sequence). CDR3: CATAGGQSYEQYF. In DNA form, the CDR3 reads TGTGCCACCGCCGGGGGCCAGTCCTACGAGCAGTACTTC.